This record covers a single TCR beta chain. Its antigen is undetermined. The CDR3 is 15 residues long. Deletions cut 7 bases from V and 0 bases from J, with 16 bases between. Germline CDR1 and CDR2: MNHNS and SASEGT. Primers included in the PCR were 60 Vbeta and 13 Jbeta primers. The method was immunoSEQ multiplex PCR; TCRdb's version includes in-frame clones alone and lacks a portion of them. The profile shows under 250,000 clones, roughly 80% of them singletons. This record belongs to a study of cytomegalovirus exposure and HLA in healthy donors. Findings and caveats of the study: V segments that were indistinguishable, TRBV6-2 and TRBV6-3 among them, were omitted from analysis. TCR beta V segments were, for the most part, productive about 87% or about 30% of the time in an earlier analysis.

The V and J genes are TRBV6-1 and TRBJ2-7, with a tentative D call TRBD2 (6 bases). The source is a male donor in good health and CMV-seronegative. The sample taken for sequencing was PBMCs. The CDR3 spells CASTEGYGSSYEQYF. Written as DNA, the CDR3 is TGTGCCAGCACCGAGGGTTACGGGAGCTCCTACGAGCAGTACTTC.